Below are 14 T cell receptor beta chains sequenced from a single sample in a study of monozygotic twins with inflammatory bowel disease. TCRdb re-analyzed the 5' RACE reads; it lists each CDR3 protein once, without DNA. Its clone listing holds around 400,000 distinct CDR3 sequences. The sample comprised blood. The receptors were gathered from a human donor with ulcerative colitis or Crohn's disease, or a healthy co-twin of an affected twin (not recorded which).

CDR3 in amino acids: CASSEEGVEPQHF. The gene calls are TRBV2 and TRBJ1-5; no DNA is available, so the TRBD1 call from TCRdb remains unchecked. There are 13 residues in the CDR3. Looked up from germline, CDR1 is SNHLY and CDR2 is FYNNEI.

The J gene is TRBJ2-7, the V gene TRBV18; TCRdb reports TRBD2, a call that lacks DNA to check it against. The CDR3 is 16 residues long. Germline V gene data show CDR1 as KGHSH and CDR2 as LQKENI. This CDR3 is CASSLGRPGSTDEQYF.

The J gene is TRBJ2-1, the V gene TRBV7-3; TCRdb's assignment of TRBD2 cannot be checked, as there is no DNA. The germline CDR1 and CDR2 sequences are SGHTA and FQGTGA. This CDR3 region has 15 residues. The CDR3 loop is CASSSLAGGPREQFF.

The chain joins TRBV18 to TRBJ2-1; the TRBD1 assignment by TCRdb is unverifiable without DNA. The germline V gene encodes CDR1 KGHSH and CDR2 LQKENI. The CDR3 covers 13 residues. The CDR3 here is CASYSYRDPLMFF.

The chain uses TRBV7-2 and TRBJ1-2; the D call of TRBD1 rests on TCRdb alone, since no DNA is present to check it. Per germline, CDR1 SGHTA and CDR2 FQGNSA. This CDR3 spans 13 amino acids. This CDR3 reads CASSPRTDRGITF.

The rearrangement uses TRBV2 and TRBJ2-1. This CDR3 has 11 residues. The germline V gene encodes CDR1 SNHLY and CDR2 FYNNEI. The CDR3 is CASSILAEQFF.

The chain carries TRBV9 and TRBJ2-3. This CDR3 is built from 15 residues. The germline V gene encodes CDR1 SGDLS and CDR2 YYNGEE. This CDR3 reads CASSVEALSTDTQYF.

The chain's CDR3 is CASSQERHVLSEQYF. The V and J genes are TRBV3-1 and TRBJ2-7. Germline V lookup: CDR1 LGHDT, CDR2 YNNKEL (reference sequence). This CDR3 contains 15 residues.

The V and J genes are TRBV2 and TRBJ2-3; TCRdb names TRBD1, which stays unverified in the absence of DNA. This CDR3 comprises 15 residues. CDR1 and CDR2 (germline): SNHLY, FYNNEI. The CDR3 here is CASTPRGGHTDTQYF.

V usage is TRBV12-3 or TRBV12-4 and J usage is TRBJ2-1; TCRdb's assignment of TRBD1 cannot be checked, as there is no DNA. The CDR3 loop spans 16 amino acids. CDR3 in amino acids: CASSSNRGGSYNEQFF.

The V gene is TRBV21-1, the J gene TRBJ2-1; TCRdb reports TRBD2, a call that lacks DNA to check it against. TRBV21-1 represents a pseudogene. CDR3 size: 19 residues. This CDR3 reads CASSKEWLAINKTYNEQFF.

The CDR3 spells CASSLDGVFEAFF. J is TRBJ1-1 and V is TRBV5-1. Germline values: CDR1 SGHRS, CDR2 YFSETQ. The CDR3 covers 13 residues.

This sequence joins TRBV15 and TRBJ2-7; TCRdb outputs TRBD1, but without DNA this stays unchecked. CDR1 and CDR2 from the germline V gene are LNHNV and YYDKDF (reference sequence). The CDR3 totals 15 residues. This chain's CDR3 is CATSRRQGVSYEQYF.

This sequence joins TRBV6-5 and TRBJ1-4; TCRdb outputs TRBD1, but without DNA this stays unchecked. CDR3 length: 15 residues. Germline lookup yields CDR1 MNHEY and CDR2 SVGAGI. The CDR3 loop reads CASSHRQPTNEKLFF.